Described below is a single TCR beta chain sequence and its context. This sample was included in a study of T cell responses to AZD1222 COVID-19 vaccine. V lost 2 bases and J lost 6; bases outside the gene matches: 12. Germline assignment: CDR1 LGHDT and CDR2 YNNKEL (reference sequence). The CDR3 contains 18 residues. Profiled with immunoSEQ multiplex PCR; TCRdb holds only in-frame clones, not every one. The sample has under 150,000 clones, over 75% seen once. The chain couples TRBV3-1 (or the pseudogene TRBV3-2) to TRBJ1-6, with 8 bases matching TRBD1. Sequenced here: peripheral blood, sampled on day 0 of AZD1222 vaccination. This clonotype originated in an adult in good health. CDR3 nucleotide sequence: TGTGCCAGCAGCCAATTAACCACAGACAGGGGAGGTAATTCACCCCTCCACTTT. Translating gives CASSQLTTDRGGNSPLHF.